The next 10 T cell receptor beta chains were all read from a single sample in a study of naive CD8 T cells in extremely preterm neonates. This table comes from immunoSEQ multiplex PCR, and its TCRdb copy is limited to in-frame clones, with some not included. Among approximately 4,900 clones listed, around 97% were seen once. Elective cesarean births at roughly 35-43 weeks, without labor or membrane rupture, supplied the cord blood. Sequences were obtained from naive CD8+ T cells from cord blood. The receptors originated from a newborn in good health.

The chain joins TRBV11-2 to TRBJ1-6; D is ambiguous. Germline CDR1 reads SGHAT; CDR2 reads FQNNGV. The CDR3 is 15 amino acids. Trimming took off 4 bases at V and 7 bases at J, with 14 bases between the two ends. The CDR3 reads CASSSEGYNNSPLHF. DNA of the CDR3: TGTGCCAGCAGCTCCGAGGGTTATAACAATTCACCCCTCCACTTT.

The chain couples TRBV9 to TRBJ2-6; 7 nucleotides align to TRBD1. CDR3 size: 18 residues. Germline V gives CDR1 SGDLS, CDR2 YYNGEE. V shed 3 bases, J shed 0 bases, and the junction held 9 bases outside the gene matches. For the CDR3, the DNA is TGTGCCAGCAGCGAGCCACAGGGGCGGAGCTCTGGGGCCAACGTCCTGACTTTC. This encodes CASSEPQGRSSGANVLTF.

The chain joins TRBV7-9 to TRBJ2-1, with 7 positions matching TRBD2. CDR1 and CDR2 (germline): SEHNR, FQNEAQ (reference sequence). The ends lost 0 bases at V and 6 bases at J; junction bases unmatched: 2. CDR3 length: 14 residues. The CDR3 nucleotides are TGTGCCAGCAGCTTAGCGGGGGGGACCAATGAGCAGTTCTTC. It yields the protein CASSLAGGTNEQFF.

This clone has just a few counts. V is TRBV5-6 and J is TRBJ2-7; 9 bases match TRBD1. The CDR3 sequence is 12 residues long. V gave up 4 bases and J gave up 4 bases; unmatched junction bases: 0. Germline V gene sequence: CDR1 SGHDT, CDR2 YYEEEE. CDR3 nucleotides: TGTGCCAGCAGCGGGACAGGGTACGAGCAGTACTTC. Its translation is CASSGTGYEQYF.

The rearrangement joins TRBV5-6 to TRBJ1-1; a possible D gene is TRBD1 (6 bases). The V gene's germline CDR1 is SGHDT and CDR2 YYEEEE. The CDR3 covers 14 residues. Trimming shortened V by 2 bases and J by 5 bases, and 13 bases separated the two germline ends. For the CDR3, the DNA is TGTGCCAGCAGCTTTGAGGGGGGAGGGACTGAAGCTTTCTTT. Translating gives CASSFEGGGTEAFF.

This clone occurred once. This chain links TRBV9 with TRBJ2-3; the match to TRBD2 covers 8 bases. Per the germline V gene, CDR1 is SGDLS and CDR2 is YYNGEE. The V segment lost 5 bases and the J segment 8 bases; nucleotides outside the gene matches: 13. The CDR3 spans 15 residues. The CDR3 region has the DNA TGTGCCAGCAGTCCCTTAAGCGGGGGTTCCCGTACGCAGTATTTT. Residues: CASSPLSGGSRTQYF.

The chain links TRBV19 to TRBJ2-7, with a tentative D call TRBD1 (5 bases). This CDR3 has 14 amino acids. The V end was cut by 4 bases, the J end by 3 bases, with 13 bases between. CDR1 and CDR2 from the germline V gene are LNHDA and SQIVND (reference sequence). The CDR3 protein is CASSNTGTDYEQYF. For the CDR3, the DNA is TGTGCCAGTAGTAACACAGGTACAGACTACGAGCAGTACTTC.

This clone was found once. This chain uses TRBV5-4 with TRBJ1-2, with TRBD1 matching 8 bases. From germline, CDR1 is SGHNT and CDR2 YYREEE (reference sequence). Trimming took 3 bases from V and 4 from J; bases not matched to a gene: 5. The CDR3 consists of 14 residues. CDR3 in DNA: TGTGCCAGCAGCTGGACAGGGAGCGGCTATGGCTACACCTTC. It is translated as CASSWTGSGYGYTF.

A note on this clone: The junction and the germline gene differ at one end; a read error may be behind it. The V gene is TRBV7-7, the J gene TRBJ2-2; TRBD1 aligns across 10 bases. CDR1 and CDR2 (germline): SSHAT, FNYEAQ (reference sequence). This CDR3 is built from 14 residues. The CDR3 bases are TGTGCTAGCAGCTTAGGACAGGGGGCCGGGGAGCTGTTTTTT. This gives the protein CASSLGQGAGELFF.

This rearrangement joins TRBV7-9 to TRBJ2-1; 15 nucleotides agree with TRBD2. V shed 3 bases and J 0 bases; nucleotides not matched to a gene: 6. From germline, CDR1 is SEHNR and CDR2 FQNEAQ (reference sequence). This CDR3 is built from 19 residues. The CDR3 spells CASSFGLAGGQGSYNEQFF. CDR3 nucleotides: TGTGCCAGCAGCTTTGGACTAGCGGGGGGGCAAGGCTCCTACAATGAGCAGTTCTTC.